This T cell receptor beta chain was observed in a study of cytomegalovirus exposure and HLA in healthy donors. Findings and caveats of the study: V- and J-gene trimming in TCR beta was tied to a missense DCLRE1C variant by an analysis performed later.

As regards this clone: Its cognate antigen is unknown.

With 60 Vbeta and 13 Jbeta primers, the PCR was carried out. Assay: immunoSEQ multiplex PCR; the TCRdb copy retains only in-frame clones and omits some. Listed are about 60,000 clones; approximately 8.9% falls within the top ten. The V end lost 2 bases, the J end lost 7 bases, and 6 bases lay between the germline ends. Germline CDR1 reads ENHRY; CDR2 reads SYGVKD. This CDR3 comprises 11 residues. V and J are TRBV10-3 and TRBJ2-7; D gene uncertain. Sequenced sample: PBMCs. This sequence originates from a man in his fifties in good health and CMV-seropositive. The CDR3 loop reads CAISEVREQYF. DNA for the CDR3: TGTGCCATCAGTGAGGTCAGGGAGCAGTACTTC.